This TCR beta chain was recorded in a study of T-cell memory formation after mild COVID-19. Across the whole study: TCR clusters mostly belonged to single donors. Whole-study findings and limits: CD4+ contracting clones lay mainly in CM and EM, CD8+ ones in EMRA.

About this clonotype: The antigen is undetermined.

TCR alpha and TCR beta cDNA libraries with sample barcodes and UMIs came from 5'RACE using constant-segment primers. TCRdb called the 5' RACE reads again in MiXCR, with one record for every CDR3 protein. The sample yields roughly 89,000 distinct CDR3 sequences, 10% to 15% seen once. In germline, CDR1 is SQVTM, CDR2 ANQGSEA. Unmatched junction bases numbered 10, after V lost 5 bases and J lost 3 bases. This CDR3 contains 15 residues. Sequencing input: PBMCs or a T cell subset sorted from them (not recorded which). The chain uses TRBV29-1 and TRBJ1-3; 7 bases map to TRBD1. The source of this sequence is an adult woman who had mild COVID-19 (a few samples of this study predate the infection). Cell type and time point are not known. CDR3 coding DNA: TGCAGCGTTCAGCCCATAGGGACAGATGGAAACACCATATATTTT. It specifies CSVQPIGTDGNTIYF.